These T cell receptor beta chains were read from a single sample in a study of regulatory T cells in long-lasting Graves disease. TCRdb passed the multiplex PCR reads through MiXCR, listing each CDR3 protein once. The sample holds more than 300,000 distinct CDR3 sequences, approximately 25% seen once. The starting material was peripheral blood mononuclear cells (PBMCs), obtained when the disease was refractory, from a patient treated with antithyroid drugs. These receptors all come from a woman aged 40 to 55 with Graves disease. Both conserved end residues are part of each CDR3.

TRBV4-2	TRBJ2-5	CASSSRTSGETQYF
TRBV4-1	TRBJ2-1	CASSLGPGQVGDNEQFF
TRBV7-2	TRBJ2-5	CASSFKFGETQYF
TRBV7-9	TRBJ2-3	CAIQNLLRGDTQYF
TRBV28	TRBJ1-1	CASTKWGNGRDEAFF
TRBV20-1	TRBJ2-3	CSAHPWRSGSTDTQYF
TRBV28	TRBJ1-2	CASSLAGTNYGYTF
TRBV28	TRBJ2-7	CASSLEEVYEQYF
TRBV5-1	TRBJ1-6	CASSLGSYNSPLHF
TRBV6-6	TRBJ2-5	CASSYSISSGRDVETQYF
TRBV5-1	TRBJ1-2	CASSRGTDSFQTSYGYTF
TRBV15	TRBJ2-7	CATSRATFPGEQYF